The source of this T cell receptor (beta chain) is a study of blood T cell repertoires in COVID-19. The overall study: Specimens from acute and convalescent COVID-19 originated in the United States, Italy and Spain. PBMCs, B-cell-depleted T cells, or T cells provided the cDNA or gDNA that made up the material.

Source study methods: Counts of nucleated cells, estimated from reference gene primer amplification, were obtained. The protocol was immunoSEQ multiplex PCR, while the TCRdb copy is restricted to in-frame clones and leaves out a portion. D and trimming come from the DNA, and the V and J calls and clone size come from that table. Here the sample spans approximately 170,000 clones, 80% to 90% being singletons. Germline values: CDR1 SEHNR, CDR2 FQNEAQ (reference sequence). Trimming cost V 7 bases and J 9 bases, with 10 bases left between them. The CDR3 covers 12 residues. The J gene is TRBJ1-6, the V gene TRBV7-9; D is ambiguous. Specimen: peripheral blood. The sequence was collected from a woman aged 70-85 years who had recovered from COVID-19. The CDR3 region has the DNA TGTGCCAGCACCCCAGGCCGTTCACCCCTCCACTTT. This encodes CASTPGRSPLHF.